Listed here are 2 T cell receptor beta chains from one sample, sequenced in a study of spatial heterogeneity in lung cancer. TCRdb reprocessed the 5' RACE reads with MiXCR, giving one entry per CDR3 protein. The sample shows 43,000 or so distinct CDR3 sequences, around 11% of them seen only once. Indicated time point: blood at routine non-recurrence follow-up after resection. The sequencing used PBMCs, collected at follow-up. Receptor source: a male donor with early-stage non-small cell lung cancer.

This clonotype showed up many times. For the CDR3, the DNA is TGTGCCAGCAGGATGGAGGGGAGCGGTTCCTACAATGAGCAGTTCTTC. Translation: CASRMEGSGSYNEQFF. This chain links TRBV7-8 with TRBJ2-1; tentative D call: TRBD2 (6 bases). This CDR3 contains 16 residues. V lost 6 bases and J lost 1, with 16 bases in between. Germline V gene sequence: CDR1 SGHVS, CDR2 FQNEAQ.

This clonotype was found many times. The rearrangement uses TRBV20-1 and TRBJ2-1, with 9 bases lining up with TRBD2. The germline CDR1 and CDR2 sequences are DFQATT and SNEGSKA (reference sequence). After removal of 3 bases from V and 7 bases from J, the junction contained 7 bases not matched to a gene. CDR3 length: 14 residues. The CDR3 DNA follows: TGCAGTGCTAGTCGGCGGGAGGGCCTTAATGAGCAGTTCTTC. It is translated as CSASRREGLNEQFF.